This T cell receptor beta chain originates from a study of technical replicates of blood from a few donors. Profiling relied on immunoSEQ multiplex PCR, and the TCRdb table lists in-frame clones only, not all of them. The sample records 12,000 or so clones, 65% to 90% being singletons. Input material: PBMCs. This TCR was sampled from a human donor in good health.

The CDR3 coding sequence is TGCGCCAGCAGCTTGGAGGGGAGGAGGACTGAAGCTTTCTTT. The encoded protein is CASSLEGRRTEAFF. The rearrangement joins TRBV5-1 to TRBJ1-1; maybe TRBD1 (5 bases). The V gene lost 0 bases and the J gene lost 5 bases, with 11 bases spanning the gap. From germline, CDR1 is SGHRS and CDR2 YFSETQ. The CDR3 is made up of 14 amino acids. Looking up the rest from reference TRBV5-1 and TRBJ1-1 gives the full variable domain: KAGVTQTPRYLIKTRGQQVTLSCSPISGHRSVSWYQQTPGQGLQFLFEYFSETQRNKGNFPGRFSGRQFSNSRSEMNVSTLELGDSALYLCASSLEGRRTEAFFGQGTRLTVV.